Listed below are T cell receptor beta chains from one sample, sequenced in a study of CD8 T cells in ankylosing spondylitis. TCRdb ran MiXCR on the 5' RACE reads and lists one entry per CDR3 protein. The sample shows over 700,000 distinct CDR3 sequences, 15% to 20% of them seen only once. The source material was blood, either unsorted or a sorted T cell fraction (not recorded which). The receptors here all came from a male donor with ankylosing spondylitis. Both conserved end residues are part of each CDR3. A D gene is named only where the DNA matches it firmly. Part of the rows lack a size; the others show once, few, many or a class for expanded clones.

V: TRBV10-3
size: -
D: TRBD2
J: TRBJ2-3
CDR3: CAISESLAGEGYF
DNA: TGTGCCATCAGTGAGTCATTGGCGGGAGAAGGGTATTTT

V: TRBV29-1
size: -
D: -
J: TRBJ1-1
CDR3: CSVSSVNTEAFF
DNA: TGCAGCGTCTCGTCTGTGAACACTGAAGCTTTCTTT

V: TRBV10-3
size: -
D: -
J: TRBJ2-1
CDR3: CAITGTLYNEQFF
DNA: TGTGCCATCACCGGGACTCTCTACAATGAGCAGTTCTTC

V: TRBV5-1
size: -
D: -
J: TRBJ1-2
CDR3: CASSLGQQTGYTF
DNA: TGCGCCAGCAGCTTGGGGCAGCAAACAGGCTACACCTTC

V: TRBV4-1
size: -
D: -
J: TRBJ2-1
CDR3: CASSQDPWGYNEQFF
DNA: TGCGCCAGCAGCCAAGATCCGTGGGGATACAATGAGCAGTTCTTC

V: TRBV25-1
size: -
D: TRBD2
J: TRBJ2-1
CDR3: CASSRPSGGFSYNEQFF
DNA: TGTGCCAGCAGTCGGCCTAGCGGGGGATTCTCCTACAATGAGCAGTTCTTC

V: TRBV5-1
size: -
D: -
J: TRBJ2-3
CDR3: CASSLIVADTQYF
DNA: TGCGCCAGCAGCTTAATAGTAGCAGATACGCAGTATTTT

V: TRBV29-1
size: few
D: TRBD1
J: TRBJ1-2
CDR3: CSAGQEDYTF
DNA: TGCAGCGCCGGACAGGAGGACTACACCTTC

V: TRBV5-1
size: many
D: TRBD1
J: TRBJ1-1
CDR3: CASSQNRGNTEAFF
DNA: TGCGCCAGCAGCCAAAACAGGGGGAACACTGAAGCTTTCTTT

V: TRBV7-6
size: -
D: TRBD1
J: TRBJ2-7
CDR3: CASSLGSGTGSMQYF
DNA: TGTGCCAGCAGCTTAGGGTCTGGGACAGGGTCCATGCAGTACTTC

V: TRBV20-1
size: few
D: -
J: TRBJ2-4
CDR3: CSASGSKNIQYF
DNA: TGCAGTGCTAGCGGGTCAAAAAACATTCAGTACTTC

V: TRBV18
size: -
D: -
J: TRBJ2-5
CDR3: CASSRELALQETQYF
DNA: TGTGCCAGCTCGCGGGAACTAGCTCTTCAAGAGACCCAGTACTTC

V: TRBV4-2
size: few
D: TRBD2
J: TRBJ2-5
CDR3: CASSQEASGGQETQYF
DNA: TGTGCCAGCAGCCAAGAGGCTAGCGGTGGTCAAGAGACCCAGTACTTC

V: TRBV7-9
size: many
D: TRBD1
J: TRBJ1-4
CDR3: CASSSTGGKLFF
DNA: TGTGCCAGCAGCTCAACAGGGGGAAAACTGTTTTTT

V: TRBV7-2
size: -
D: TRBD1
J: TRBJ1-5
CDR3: CASSLARGQNQPQHF
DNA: TGTGCCAGCAGCTTAGCCAGGGGGCAGAATCAGCCCCAGCATTTT

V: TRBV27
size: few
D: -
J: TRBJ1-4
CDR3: CASSFGVLGPGSEKLFF
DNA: TGTGCCAGCAGTTTTGGGGTCCTTGGACCAGGGTCCGAAAAACTGTTTTTT

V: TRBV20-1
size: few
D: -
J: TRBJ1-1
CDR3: CSAVRGNTEAFF
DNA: TGCAGTGCGGTAAGAGGGAACACTGAAGCTTTCTTT

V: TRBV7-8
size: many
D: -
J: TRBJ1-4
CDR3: CASSLVSGLLFF
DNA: TGTGCCAGCAGCTTAGTATCCGGGTTGCTGTTTTTT

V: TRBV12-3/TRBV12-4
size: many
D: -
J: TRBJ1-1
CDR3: CASSRDLGFSEAFF
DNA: TGTGCCAGCAGCCGGGACCTGGGGTTTTCTGAAGCTTTCTTT

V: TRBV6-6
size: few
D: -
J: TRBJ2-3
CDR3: CASSYVVADTQYF
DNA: TGTGCCAGCAGTTACGTGGTCGCAGATACGCAGTATTTT

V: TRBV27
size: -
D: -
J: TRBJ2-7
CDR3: CASSYRGASYEQYF
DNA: TGTGCCAGCAGTTACCGGGGGGCGTCCTACGAGCAGTACTTC

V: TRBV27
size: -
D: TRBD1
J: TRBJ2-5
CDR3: CASSFRQGIGVETQYF
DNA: TGTGCCAGCAGTTTCCGACAGGGAATCGGGGTAGAGACCCAGTACTTC

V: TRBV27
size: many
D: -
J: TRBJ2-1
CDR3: CASSLPGGNEQFF
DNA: TGTGCCAGCAGTTTGCCCGGGGGCAATGAGCAGTTCTTC